Listed below are T cell receptor beta chains from one sample, sequenced in a study of metastatic and nonmetastatic thyroid tumors. TCRdb re-called clones via MiXCR from the PCR reads. The sample contains approximately 25,000 clones, around 16% of which appear only once. Sequencing input: blood. The receptors derive from a male donor with papillary thyroid cancer or a benign thyroid nodule (not recorded which). Some clones in this sample may be carry-over from other donors' samples. Both conserved end residues are part of each CDR3. Fields, in order: V gene, clone size, D gene, J gene, CDR3 DNA, CDR3 protein. A D gene is named only where the DNA matches it firmly. Clone size appears in some rows only: once, few, many, or a class for an expanded clone.

v_call: TRBV27; clone_size: many; d_call: -; j_call: TRBJ1-5; cdr3_nt: TGTGCCAGCAGTCCCTTATTCCGGGATTATAGCAATCAGCCCCAGCATTTT; cdr3_aa: CASSPLFRDYSNQPQHF
v_call: TRBV7-9; clone_size: many; d_call: TRBD2; j_call: TRBJ2-3; cdr3_nt: TGTGCCAGCAGCTTCGGGGGGGCCACAGATACGCAGTATTTT; cdr3_aa: CASSFGGATDTQYF
v_call: TRBV30; clone_size: many; d_call: -; j_call: TRBJ1-6; cdr3_nt: TGTGCCTGGAGTGTAGGGACCGAGGAATCACCCCTCCACTTT; cdr3_aa: CAWSVGTEESPLHF
v_call: TRBV12-3/TRBV12-4; clone_size: -; d_call: -; j_call: TRBJ1-2; cdr3_nt: TGTTCCAGCAGTTCCGTGACAACTGCTAACTATGGCTACACCTTC; cdr3_aa: CSSSSVTTANYGYTF
v_call: TRBV12-5; clone_size: many; d_call: -; j_call: TRBJ1-1; cdr3_nt: TGTGCTAGTGGTCTAGGATGGGACACTGAAGCTTTCTTT; cdr3_aa: CASGLGWDTEAFF
v_call: TRBV28; clone_size: many; d_call: -; j_call: TRBJ2-7; cdr3_nt: TGTGCCAGCAGTTTACGGCGCTGGGACGAGCAGTACTTC; cdr3_aa: CASSLRRWDEQYF
v_call: TRBV12-3/TRBV12-4; clone_size: many; d_call: -; j_call: TRBJ1-3; cdr3_nt: TGTGCCAGCGCGATATCCGTAAGCTCTGGAAACACCATATATTTT; cdr3_aa: CASAISVSSGNTIYF
v_call: TRBV6-5; clone_size: medium-sized; d_call: -; j_call: TRBJ2-7; cdr3_nt: TGTGCCAGCAGTTACAAAGGGGCAGGTTCTTTTCATTCCTCCTACGAGCAGTACTTC; cdr3_aa: CASSYKGAGSFHSSYEQYF
v_call: TRBV5-1; clone_size: many; d_call: TRBD2; j_call: TRBJ2-1; cdr3_nt: TGCGCCAGCAGCTCGTCCCCGGGGACTAGCGGGAGCAATGAGCAGTTCTTC; cdr3_aa: CASSSSPGTSGSNEQFF
v_call: TRBV19; clone_size: many; d_call: -; j_call: TRBJ1-1; cdr3_nt: TGTGCCAGTAGTTACACGGTGAACACTGAAGCTTTCTTT; cdr3_aa: CASSYTVNTEAFF
v_call: TRBV6-1; clone_size: few; d_call: TRBD2; j_call: TRBJ2-1; cdr3_nt: TGTGCCAGCAGACCCAGGACTAGCCCCGTCTACAATGAGCAGTTCTTC; cdr3_aa: CASRPRTSPVYNEQFF
v_call: TRBV20-1; clone_size: -; d_call: -; j_call: TRBJ1-2; cdr3_nt: TGCAGTGCTGGTCTTTGGGGCTATGGCTACACCTTC; cdr3_aa: CSAGLWGYGYTF
v_call: TRBV29-1; clone_size: many; d_call: TRBD2; j_call: TRBJ2-1; cdr3_nt: TGCAGCGTTATGATCCGGCTAGCGGGAGGGCCAGAAGGTCATGAGCAGTTCTTC; cdr3_aa: CSVMIRLAGGPEGHEQFF
v_call: TRBV6-1; clone_size: many; d_call: TRBD2; j_call: TRBJ2-7; cdr3_nt: TGCGCCAGCAGTGAACTAGCGGGGGGGAATTACGAGCAGTACTTC; cdr3_aa: CASSELAGGNYEQYF
v_call: TRBV25-1; clone_size: many; d_call: -; j_call: TRBJ2-1; cdr3_nt: TGTGCCAGCCTCGGTCGGGGTAGCAATGAGCAGTTCTTC; cdr3_aa: CASLGRGSNEQFF
v_call: TRBV19; clone_size: many; d_call: -; j_call: TRBJ2-6; cdr3_nt: TGTGCCAGTAGTATAGGGACCTTAAAGGCCGGGGCCAACGTCCTGACTTTC; cdr3_aa: CASSIGTLKAGANVLTF
v_call: TRBV13; clone_size: many; d_call: -; j_call: TRBJ2-7; cdr3_nt: TGTGCCAGCAGCTGGTGGACGCCCGAGCAGTACTTC; cdr3_aa: CASSWWTPEQYF
v_call: TRBV20-1; clone_size: many; d_call: TRBD2; j_call: TRBJ2-1; cdr3_nt: TGCAGTGCGCGACATCAACTAGCGGGAGGGGGAAATGAGCAGTTCTTC; cdr3_aa: CSARHQLAGGGNEQFF
v_call: TRBV5-1; clone_size: many; d_call: -; j_call: TRBJ1-4; cdr3_nt: TGCGCCAGCAGCTTGCAAACTAATGAAAAACTGTTTTTT; cdr3_aa: CASSLQTNEKLFF
v_call: TRBV6-1; clone_size: medium-sized; d_call: TRBD1; j_call: TRBJ2-7; cdr3_nt: TGTGCCAGTTGGGACAGGGTCATTGGCGAGCAGTACTTC; cdr3_aa: CASWDRVIGEQYF
v_call: TRBV20-1; clone_size: many; d_call: TRBD2; j_call: TRBJ2-3; cdr3_nt: TGCACCACGAATCCGGGACTAGCGGGTACAGATACGCAGTATTTT; cdr3_aa: CTTNPGLAGTDTQYF
v_call: TRBV12-3/TRBV12-4; clone_size: many; d_call: -; j_call: TRBJ2-1; cdr3_nt: TGTGCCAGCAGTGAGGGAAGGGTACGACTCTTC; cdr3_aa: CASSEGRVRLF
v_call: TRBV7-2; clone_size: once; d_call: -; j_call: TRBJ1-5; cdr3_nt: TGTGTCTCCCGCGAGGGGTGCGGAAATCAGCCCCAGCATTTT; cdr3_aa: CVSREGCGNQPQHF
v_call: TRBV4-1; clone_size: many; d_call: -; j_call: TRBJ2-5; cdr3_nt: TGCGCCAGCAGCCAAAGGGGGGGGGTGATGGGTGACTCGGAGACCCAGTACTTC; cdr3_aa: CASSQRGGVMGDSETQYF
v_call: TRBV13; clone_size: many; d_call: -; j_call: TRBJ2-1; cdr3_nt: TGTGCCAGCAGCAATAGGCCCTTGATCAATGAGCAGTTCTTC; cdr3_aa: CASSNRPLINEQFF
v_call: TRBV27; clone_size: few; d_call: TRBD2; j_call: TRBJ2-3; cdr3_nt: TGTGCCAGCAGTTTGTTCGGACTAGCGGCAGATACGCAGTATTTT; cdr3_aa: CASSLFGLAADTQYF
v_call: TRBV3-1; clone_size: many; d_call: -; j_call: TRBJ1-3; cdr3_nt: TGTGCCAGCAGCCAAGGGGTGACCTCTGGAAACACCATATATTTT; cdr3_aa: CASSQGVTSGNTIYF
v_call: TRBV24-1; clone_size: many; d_call: -; j_call: TRBJ2-7; cdr3_nt: TGTGCCACCAGTGATTCTGCACAGGGAACCCCCTACGAGCAGTACTTC; cdr3_aa: CATSDSAQGTPYEQYF
v_call: TRBV11-2; clone_size: -; d_call: TRBD2; j_call: TRBJ2-2; cdr3_nt: TGTGCCAGCAGCACCCGAGGGCGGGGGGGCGGCGGTGAGCTGTTTTTT; cdr3_aa: CASSTRGRGGGGELFF
v_call: TRBV5-1; clone_size: medium-sized; d_call: -; j_call: TRBJ2-6; cdr3_nt: TGCGCCAGCAGCGGGAGGTTCCCGGGTGGGGCCAACGTCCTGACTTTC; cdr3_aa: CASSGRFPGGANVLTF
v_call: TRBV12-3/TRBV12-4; clone_size: -; d_call: TRBD1; j_call: TRBJ2-7; cdr3_nt: TGTGCGAGCAGTCCGACAGGGGATGGCTACGAGCAGTACTTC; cdr3_aa: CASSPTGDGYEQYF
v_call: TRBV27; clone_size: -; d_call: -; j_call: TRBJ2-7; cdr3_nt: TGTGCCAGCAGTTTATCGATGGGGGGGGGCGAGGGAAGCTACGAGCAGTACTTC; cdr3_aa: CASSLSMGGGEGSYEQYF
v_call: TRBV9; clone_size: many; d_call: -; j_call: TRBJ2-5; cdr3_nt: TGTGCCAGCAGCGTAGCGGGGTCCTTCCAAGAGACCCAGTACTTC; cdr3_aa: CASSVAGSFQETQYF
v_call: TRBV19; clone_size: many; d_call: -; j_call: TRBJ2-1; cdr3_nt: TGTGCCGGGGAGGAGTACAATGAGCAGTTCTTC; cdr3_aa: CAGEEYNEQFF
v_call: TRBV7-6; clone_size: many; d_call: TRBD2; j_call: TRBJ2-3; cdr3_nt: TGTGCCAGCCGCCCCCTGCGGGGGGGCCAAGATACGCAGTATTTT; cdr3_aa: CASRPLRGGQDTQYF
v_call: TRBV2; clone_size: many; d_call: -; j_call: TRBJ1-2; cdr3_nt: TGTGCCAGCAGTGGGTACGCACAATGGCACACCTTC; cdr3_aa: CASSGYAQWHTF
v_call: TRBV4-2; clone_size: -; d_call: -; j_call: TRBJ2-3; cdr3_nt: TGTGTCAGCAGCGCCGATTTAGCGGCGTTCACAGACACGCAGTATTTT; cdr3_aa: CVSSADLAAFTDTQYF